Listed below are T cell receptor beta chains from one sample, sequenced in a study of shared clonotypes between healthy human individuals. Generated by immunoSEQ multiplex PCR, the TCRdb table keeps only in-frame clones and is missing some. The repertoire holds 660,000 or so clones, around 96% seen once, with 0.11% in the top ten. The sample was naive CD8+ T cells sorted from blood. The receptors were sampled from a woman aged 25 to 39 in good health. Each CDR3 is given with its conserved first and last residue. Each record gives: V gene, J gene, CDR3 protein.

>TRBV5-1|TRBJ2-2
CASSQHPGQGLTGELFF
>TRBV2|TRBJ1-4
CASSDRGQREKLFF
>TRBV23-1|TRBJ2-7
CASGRGGDQQYF
>TRBV11-2|TRBJ2-7
CASSLGAQGGYEQYF
>TRBV11-2|TRBJ1-1
CASSLGPGTEAFF
>TRBV19|TRBJ2-7
CAILGPGIREQYF
>TRBV7-9|TRBJ1-1
CASSPGPLEAFF
>TRBV4-1|TRBJ2-7
CASSPDGDEQYF
>TRBV7-9|TRBJ2-7
CASSLGLGGEQYF
>TRBV27|TRBJ1-5
CASSPSRGESNQPQHF
>TRBV11-2|TRBJ2-7
CASSGFGDRPYEQYF
>TRBV19|TRBJ1-1
CASSLGENMNTEAFF
>TRBV28|TRBJ2-7
CASSGLAGLSYEQYF